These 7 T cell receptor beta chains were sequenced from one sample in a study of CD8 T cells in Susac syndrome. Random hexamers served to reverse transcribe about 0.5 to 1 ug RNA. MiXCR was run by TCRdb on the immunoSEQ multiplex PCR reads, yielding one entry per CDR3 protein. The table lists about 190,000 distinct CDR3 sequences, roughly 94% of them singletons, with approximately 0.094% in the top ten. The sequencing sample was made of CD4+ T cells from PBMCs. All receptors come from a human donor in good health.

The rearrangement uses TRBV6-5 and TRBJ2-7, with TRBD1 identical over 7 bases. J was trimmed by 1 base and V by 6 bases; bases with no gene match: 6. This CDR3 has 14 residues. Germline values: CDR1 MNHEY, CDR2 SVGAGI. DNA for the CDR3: TGTGCCAGCAGGGGGACAGTGGGTTCCTACGAGCAGTACTTC. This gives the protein CASRGTVGSYEQYF.

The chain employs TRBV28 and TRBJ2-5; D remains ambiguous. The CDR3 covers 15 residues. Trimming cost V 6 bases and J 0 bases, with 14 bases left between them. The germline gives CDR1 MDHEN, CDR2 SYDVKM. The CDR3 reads CASSPVLPNQETQYF. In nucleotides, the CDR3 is TGTGCCAGCAGCCCGGTTCTACCGAACCAAGAGACCCAGTACTTC.

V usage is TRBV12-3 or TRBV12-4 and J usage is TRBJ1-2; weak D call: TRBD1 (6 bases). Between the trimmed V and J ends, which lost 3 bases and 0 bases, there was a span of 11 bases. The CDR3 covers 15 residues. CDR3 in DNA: TGTGCCAGCAGTTTGCTACAGGGCGCTAACTATGGCTACACCTTC. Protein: CASSLLQGANYGYTF.

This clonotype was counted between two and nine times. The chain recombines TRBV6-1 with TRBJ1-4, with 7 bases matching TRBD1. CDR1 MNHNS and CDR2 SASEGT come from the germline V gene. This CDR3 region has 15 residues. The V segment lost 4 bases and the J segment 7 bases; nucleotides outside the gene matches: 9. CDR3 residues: CASSVLRGAAEKLFF. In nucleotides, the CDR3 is TGTGCCAGCAGTGTTCTCAGGGGGGCTGCTGAAAAACTGTTTTTT.

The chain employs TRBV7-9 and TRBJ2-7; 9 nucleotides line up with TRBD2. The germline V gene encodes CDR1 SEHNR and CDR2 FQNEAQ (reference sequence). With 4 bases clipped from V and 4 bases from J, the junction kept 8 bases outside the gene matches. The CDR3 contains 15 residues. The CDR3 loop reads CASSSQGLAGYEQYF. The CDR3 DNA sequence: TGTGCCAGCAGCTCTCAGGGGCTAGCGGGATACGAGCAGTACTTC. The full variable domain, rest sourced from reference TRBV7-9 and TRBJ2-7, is DTGVSQNPRHKITKRGQNVTFRCDPISEHNRLYWYRQTLGQGPEFLTYFQNEAQLEKSRLLSDRFSAERPKGSFSTLEIQRTEQGDSAMYLCASSSQGLAGYEQYFGPGTRLTVT.

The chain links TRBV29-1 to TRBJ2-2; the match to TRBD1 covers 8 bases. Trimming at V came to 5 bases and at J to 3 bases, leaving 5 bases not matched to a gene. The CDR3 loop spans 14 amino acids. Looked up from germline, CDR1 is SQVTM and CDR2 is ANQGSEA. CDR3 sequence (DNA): TGCAGCGTTCGGACAGGGTTGGACACCGGGGAGCTGTTTTTT. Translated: CSVRTGLDTGELFF.

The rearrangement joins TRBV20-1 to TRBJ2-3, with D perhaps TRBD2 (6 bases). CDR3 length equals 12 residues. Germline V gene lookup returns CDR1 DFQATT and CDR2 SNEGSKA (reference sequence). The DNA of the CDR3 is TGCAGCTCCGGGACTAGCACAGATACGCAGTATTTT. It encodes CSSGTSTDTQYF.